A single sample gave rise to the 20 T cell receptor beta chains below, sequenced in a study of cytomegalovirus exposure and HLA in healthy donors. PCR amplification relied on 60 Vbeta primers (plus 13 Jbeta primers). The table came from immunoSEQ multiplex PCR; TCRdb's copy has only in-frame clones and leaves some out. The top ten hold roughly a sixth of the sample, which has 110,000 or so clones, around 77% seen once. The sequenced sample was PBMCs. The receptors shown here come from a man aged 50-59 years in good health and CMV-seropositive.

The chain uses TRBV2 and TRBJ2-5; 11 bases fit TRBD2. Trimming cost V 5 bases and J 5 bases; bases outside gene matches: 13. The CDR3 sequence is 17 residues long. Germline V CDR1 and CDR2: SNHLY, FYNNEI. DNA of the CDR3: TGTGCCAGCAGTCGTCTTAGCGGGAGGGCCTCGAGTGAGACCCAGTACTTC. Encoded protein: CASSRLSGRASSETQYF.

The chain combines TRBV7-9 with TRBJ2-3; 7 positions match TRBD2. The J segment lost 2 bases and the V segment lost 3 bases, leaving 2 bases of the junction unmatched. Germline lookup yields CDR1 SEHNR and CDR2 FQNEAQ (reference sequence). The CDR3 consists of 14 residues. The DNA for the CDR3 is TGTGCCAGCAGCTTTGGGACTAACACAGATACGCAGTATTTT. Its translation is CASSFGTNTDTQYF.

This sequence joins TRBV19 and TRBJ1-2; a weak D match, TRBD1 (5 bases). Germline values: CDR1 LNHDA, CDR2 SQIVND (reference sequence). CDR3 length: 15 residues. Trimming left V 10 bases short and J 5 bases short, with 23 bases between. CDR3 sequence (DNA): TGTGCCACTCCCCCCCCACAGGCTGAAGGGTATGGCTACACCTTC. Translated, it gives CATPPPQAEGYGYTF.

The chain couples TRBV18 to TRBJ2-7, with 8 bases identical to TRBD1. Germline assignment: CDR1 KGHSH and CDR2 LQKENI. CDR3 length: 14 amino acids. J gave up 1 base and V 8 bases, and 7 bases lay outside the gene matches. The chain's CDR3 is CASTGQGESYEQYF. CDR3 coding DNA: TGTGCCAGCACCGGACAGGGTGAATCCTACGAGCAGTACTTC.

The chain couples TRBV5-1 to TRBJ2-7, with D possibly TRBD1 on 6 matching bases. This CDR3 is built from 16 residues. With 4 bases removed from V and 2 bases from J, the gap between germline ends came to 19 bases. The germline gives CDR1 SGHRS, CDR2 YFSETQ. Here the CDR3 reads CASSQPPGAYTYEQYF. In DNA form, the CDR3 reads TGCGCCAGCAGCCAGCCCCCAGGGGCCTACACCTACGAGCAGTACTTC.

J is TRBJ2-5 and V is TRBV5-1; 7 bases align to TRBD2. V shed 2 bases and J 3 bases; nucleotides not matched to a gene: 7. Germline-derived CDR1 and CDR2 are SGHRS and YFSETQ. This CDR3 contains 15 residues. In DNA, the CDR3 is TGCGCCAGCAGCTTAGCGGGAAGCGGGGAAGAGACCCAGTACTTC. It specifies CASSLAGSGEETQYF.

This clone was seen a handful of times. The rearrangement uses TRBV6-1 and TRBJ1-2; TRBD1 matches 11 bases. CDR3 length: 18 residues. V lost 4 bases and J lost 0; bases outside the gene matches: 10. Per germline, CDR1 MNHNS and CDR2 SASEGT. DNA for the CDR3: TGTGCCAGCAGTGCCTCCGGGACAGGGGGGACTACTAACTATGGCTACACCTTC. It codes for CASSASGTGGTTNYGYTF.

This clone has a single count. The V gene is TRBV27, the J gene TRBJ1-2; 9 bases map to TRBD1. The trim removed 4 bases at V and 4 bases at J, leaving 7 bases unmatched. CDR3 length equals 15 residues. Germline assignment: CDR1 MNHEY and CDR2 SMNVEV (reference sequence). CDR3 nucleotide sequence: TGTGCCAGCAGTTCACAGGGGGCACACGGCTATGGCTACACCTTC. This encodes CASSSQGAHGYGYTF.

The V and J genes are TRBV9 and TRBJ2-5; TRBD2 is a possible D gene (7 bases). The CDR3 runs to 17 residues. Trimming pared 4 bases from V and 1 base from J, leaving 20 bases between. CDR1 and CDR2 from the germline V gene are SGDLS and YYNGEE. CDR3 protein: CASSSRRGGPLQETQYF. In DNA form, the CDR3 reads TGTGCCAGCAGCTCCCGACGCGGGGGCCCCCTCCAAGAGACCCAGTACTTC.

This clone was detected once. The genes are TRBV2 and TRBJ1-1; unclear D gene. Germline assignment: CDR1 SNHLY and CDR2 FYNNEI. The CDR3 sequence is 12 residues long. The ends were cut back, 10 bases at V and 4 bases at J, with 13 bases in the middle. The DNA of the CDR3 is TGTGCCAACAGACGGGGTAGCACTGAAGCTTTCTTT. It codes for CANRRGSTEAFF.

This clone has more than one count but fewer than ten. This sequence joins TRBV5-6 and TRBJ1-5; D is perhaps TRBD1 (5 bases). From germline, CDR1 is SGHDT and CDR2 YYEEEE. Trimming took 2 bases from V and 0 from J, leaving 12 bases between them. The CDR3 is made up of 16 amino acids. The CDR3 sequence: CASSFGGRYSNQPQHF. In DNA form, the CDR3 reads TGTGCCAGCAGCTTCGGGGGGAGGTATAGCAATCAGCCCCAGCATTTT.

The chain is built from TRBV28 and TRBJ1-1; TRBD1 agrees at 8 bases. This CDR3 is 17 amino acids long. Germline V CDR1 and CDR2: MDHEN, SYDVKM. The ends lost 6 bases at V and 0 bases at J; junction bases unmatched: 12. Here the CDR3 reads CASSPQGAHLMNTEAFF. The DNA of the CDR3 is TGTGCCAGCAGCCCTCAGGGGGCCCACCTTATGAACACTGAAGCTTTCTTT.

J is TRBJ2-7 and V is TRBV7-9, with D possibly being TRBD1 (5 bases). V lost 5 bases and J lost 2, with 10 bases in between. In germline, CDR1 is SEHNR, CDR2 FQNEAQ (reference sequence). The CDR3 sequence is 13 residues long. The CDR3 DNA sequence: TGTGCCAGCAGCGACAGTGGCGCCTACGAGCAGTACTTC. It codes for CASSDSGAYEQYF.

The chain carries TRBV6-5 and TRBJ2-1; 11 bases are shared with TRBD2. The CDR3 has 14 amino acids. Germline loops: CDR1 MNHEY, CDR2 SVGAGI. V shed 5 bases and J 9 bases; nucleotides not matched to a gene: 6. CDR3 nucleotide sequence: TGTGCCAGCAGTCCCACTAGCGGGAGAGTTGAGCAGTTCTTC. It is translated as CASSPTSGRVEQFF.

The CDR3 DNA is TGTGCCAGCATCACTAGGGATGAGCAGTTCTTC. The encoded protein is CASITRDEQFF. This rearrangement joins TRBV6-5 to TRBJ2-1; tentative D call: TRBD2 (5 bases). Trimming removed 7 bases from V and 8 bases from J, with 9 bases in between. Germline V gene sequence: CDR1 MNHEY, CDR2 SVGAGI. The CDR3 has 11 amino acids.

The chain carries TRBV27 and TRBJ1-3; TRBD1 is a possible D gene (5 bases). Trimming shortened V by 2 bases and J by 2 bases, and 7 bases separated the two germline ends. Per germline, CDR1 MNHEY and CDR2 SMNVEV (reference sequence). This CDR3 has 14 amino acids. CDR3 bases: TGTGCCAGCAGTTTAGGGGCTACTGGAAACACCATATATTTT. The encoded protein is CASSLGATGNTIYF.

This chain joins TRBV7-2 and TRBJ2-3; 10 positions agree with TRBD2. V trimming: 6 bases; J trimming: 4 bases; junction bases outside the gene matches: 7. Germline lookup yields CDR1 SGHTA and CDR2 FQGNSA. There are 15 residues in the CDR3. In nucleotides, the CDR3 is TGTGCCAGCAGGGAACTAGCGGGACGGCCAGATACGCAGTATTTT. As protein: CASRELAGRPDTQYF.

The chain has TRBV28 and TRBJ1-5; D is possibly TRBD1 (6 bases). The CDR3 is 16 amino acids. The V end was cut by 5 bases, the J end by 3 bases, with 17 bases between. Looked up from germline, CDR1 is MDHEN and CDR2 is SYDVKM. CDR3 coding DNA: TGTGCCAGCAGTCCCGGGGCCCGGGGGGCCAATCAGCCCCAGCATTTT. Encoded protein: CASSPGARGANQPQHF.

The genes are TRBV7-8 and TRBJ1-6; no reliable D call. Germline CDR1 and CDR2: SGHVS and FQNEAQ. The CDR3 has 15 amino acids. The germline V and J ends were trimmed by 5 bases and 0 bases, with 8 bases remaining between them. The CDR3 DNA sequence: TGTGCCAGCAGCAACAGTATCTCCTATAATTCACCCCTCCACTTT. The encoded protein is CASSNSISYNSPLHF.

J is TRBJ2-7 and V is TRBV11-2, with a possible D match to TRBD1 (6 bases). Germline CDR1 and CDR2: SGHAT and FQNNGV. This CDR3 spans 13 amino acids. Trimming left V 6 bases short and J 5 bases short, with 14 bases between. The CDR3 reads CASRTTGPHEQYF. CDR3 coding DNA: TGTGCCAGCAGAACAACAGGGCCCCACGAGCAGTACTTC.